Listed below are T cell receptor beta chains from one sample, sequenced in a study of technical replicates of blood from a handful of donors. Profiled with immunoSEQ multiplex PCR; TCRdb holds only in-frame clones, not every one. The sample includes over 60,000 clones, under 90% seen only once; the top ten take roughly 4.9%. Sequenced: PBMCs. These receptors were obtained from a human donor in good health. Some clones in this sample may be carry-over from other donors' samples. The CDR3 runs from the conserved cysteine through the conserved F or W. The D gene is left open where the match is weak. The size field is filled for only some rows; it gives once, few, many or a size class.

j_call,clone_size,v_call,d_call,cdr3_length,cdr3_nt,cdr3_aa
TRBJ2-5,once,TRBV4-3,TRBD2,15,TGCGCCAGCAGCCAAGGGTCCGGGACTAGAGAGACCCAGTACTTC,CASSQGSGTRETQYF
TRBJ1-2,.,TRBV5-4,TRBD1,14,TGTGCCAGCAGATCTACAGGGGTTAACTATGGCTACACCTTC,CASRSTGVNYGYTF
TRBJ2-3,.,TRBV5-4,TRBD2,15,TGTGCCAGCAGCTTGCGGCTAGCGGGGATCAATACGCAGTATTTT,CASSLRLAGINTQYF
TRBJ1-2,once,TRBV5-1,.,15,TGCGCCAGCAGCTTAGGGGGACAAGCTAACTATGGCTACACCTTC,CASSLGGQANYGYTF
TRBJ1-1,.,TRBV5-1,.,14,TGCGCCAGCAGCTGGCAGGGGCTCGGCACTGAAGCTTTCTTT,CASSWQGLGTEAFF
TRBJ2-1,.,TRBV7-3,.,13,TGTGCCAGCAGCTTAATCTCTGGGGCTGAGCAGTTCTTC,CASSLISGAEQFF
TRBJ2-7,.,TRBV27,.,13,TGTGCCAGCAGTCTACAGGACTCCTACGAGCAGTACTTC,CASSLQDSYEQYF
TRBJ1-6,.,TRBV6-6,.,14,TGTGCCAGCAGTTACTCGCGGGACAATTCACCCCTCCACTTT,CASSYSRDNSPLHF
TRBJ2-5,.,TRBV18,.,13,TGTGCCAGCTCCTCGGGAACCCAAGAGACCCAGTACTTC,CASSSGTQETQYF
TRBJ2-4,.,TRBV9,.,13,TGTGCCAGCAGCGTAGGAGGATTAAACATTCAGTACTTC,CASSVGGLNIQYF
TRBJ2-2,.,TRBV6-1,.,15,TGTGCCAGCAGTGAAGGGGGGCGGGACACCGGGGAGCTGTTTTTT,CASSEGGRDTGELFF
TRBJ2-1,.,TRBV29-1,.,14,TGCAGCGCCGAAAGCGGAGTCTCCTACAATGAGCAGTTCTTC,CSAESGVSYNEQFF
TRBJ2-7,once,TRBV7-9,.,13,TGTGCCAGCAGCTTAACTTACTCCTACGAGCAGTACTTC,CASSLTYSYEQYF
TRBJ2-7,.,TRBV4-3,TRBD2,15,TGCGCCAGCAGACCAGGACTAGCGGGGTCCTACGAGCAGTACTTC,CASRPGLAGSYEQYF
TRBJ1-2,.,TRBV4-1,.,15,TGCGCCAGCAGCCAAGATTGGGGCGGGGTCTATGGCTACACCTTC,CASSQDWGGVYGYTF
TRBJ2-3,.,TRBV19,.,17,TGTGCCAGCCAAAGAGGTAGGGCCGGGACTGGAACAGATACGCAGTATTTT,CASQRGRAGTGTDTQYF
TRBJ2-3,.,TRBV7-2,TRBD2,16,TGTGCCAGCATCCACCTAGCGGGGGACTACACAGATACGCAGTATTTT,CASIHLAGDYTDTQYF
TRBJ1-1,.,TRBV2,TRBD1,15,TGTGCCAGCAGATTGGGCGGACAGGGGAACACTGAAGCTTTCTTT,CASRLGGQGNTEAFF
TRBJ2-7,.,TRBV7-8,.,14,TGTGCCAGCAGCTTAGTAGTAAGCTCCTACGAGCAGTACTTC,CASSLVVSSYEQYF
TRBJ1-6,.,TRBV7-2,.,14,TGTGCCAGCAGCTTTCAGGGGAGAGACTCACCCCTCCACTTT,CASSFQGRDSPLHF
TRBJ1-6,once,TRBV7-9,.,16,TGTGCCAGCAGCCTAGGCGGGCTCGGGAATAATTCACCCCTCCACTTT,CASSLGGLGNNSPLHF
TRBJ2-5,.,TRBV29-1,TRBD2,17,TGCAGCGCCGCATCTAGCGGGGGGGCCAATGTACAAGAGACCCAGTACTTC,CSAASSGGANVQETQYF
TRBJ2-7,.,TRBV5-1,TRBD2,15,TGCGCCAGCGCGGGCGGGACTAGCGACTCCTACGAGCAGTACTTC,CASAGGTSDSYEQYF
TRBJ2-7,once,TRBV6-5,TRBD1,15,TGTGCCAGCAGTTTTTCTGCAGGGGGCTCCTACGAGCAGTACTTC,CASSFSAGGSYEQYF
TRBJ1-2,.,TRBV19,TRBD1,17,TGTGCCAGTAGTATAGTGATCACAGGGGGCCCTCTCTATGGCTACACCTTC,CASSIVITGGPLYGYTF
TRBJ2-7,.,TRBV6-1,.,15,TGTGCCAGCAGTGATTCCCTCGGGGGGCGATACGAGCAGTACTTC,CASSDSLGGRYEQYF
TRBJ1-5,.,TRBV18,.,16,TGTGCCAGCTCACCACCGCACAGCACACCTAATCAGCCCCAGCATTTT,CASSPPHSTPNQPQHF
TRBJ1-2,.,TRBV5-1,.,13,TGCGCCAGCAGCTTGGGGGTGACTTATGGCTACACCTTC,CASSLGVTYGYTF
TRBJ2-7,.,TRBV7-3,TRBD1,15,TGTGCCAGCAGCTCAACAGGGGGGACAGTGGGGGAGCAGTACTTC,CASSSTGGTVGEQYF
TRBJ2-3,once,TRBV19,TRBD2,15,TGTGCCAGTAGGAGGGAGGGGACCCTTAGAGATACGCAGTATTTT,CASRREGTLRDTQYF
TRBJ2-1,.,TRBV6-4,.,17,TGTGCCAGCAGTGACTCGGGGGGTGCATACTCCTACAATGAGCAGTTCTTC,CASSDSGGAYSYNEQFF
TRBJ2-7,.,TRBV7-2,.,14,TGTGCCAGCAACCGAGAGGGCCAACACTACGAGCAGTACTTC,CASNREGQHYEQYF
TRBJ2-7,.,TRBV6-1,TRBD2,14,TGTGCCAGCAGTTTAAGCGGGGGTTACTACGAGCAGTACTTC,CASSLSGGYYEQYF
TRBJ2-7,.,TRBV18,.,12,TGTGCCAGCTCGCCCAGCTCCTACGAGCAGTACTTC,CASSPSSYEQYF
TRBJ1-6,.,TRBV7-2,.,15,TGTGCCAGCAGCTTAGCGTTGGGGGGAGGATCACCCCTCCACTTT,CASSLALGGGSPLHF
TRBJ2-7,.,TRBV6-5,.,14,TGTGCCAGCAGTTATCGCCAGGGGATATACGAGCAGTACTTC,CASSYRQGIYEQYF
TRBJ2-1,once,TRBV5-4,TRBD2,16,TGTGCCAGCAGCCCTGGTGGGAGGGGCAGGTACAATGAGCAGTTCTTC,CASSPGGRGRYNEQFF
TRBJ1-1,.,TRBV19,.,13,TGTGCCAGTAGTATTTGGCAGAACACTGAAGCTTTCTTT,CASSIWQNTEAFF
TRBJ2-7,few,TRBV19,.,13,TGTGCCAGTAGTAATACCGGGGCCTACGAGCAGTACTTC,CASSNTGAYEQYF
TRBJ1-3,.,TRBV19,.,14,TGTGCCAGTAGTACGACAGCACCTGGAAACACCATATATTTT,CASSTTAPGNTIYF
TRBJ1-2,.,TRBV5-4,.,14,TGTGCCAGCAGCTTGGATCCGGGTGATTATGGCTACACCTTC,CASSLDPGDYGYTF
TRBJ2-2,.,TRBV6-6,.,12,TGTGCCAGCAGTCCCGGTGTCGGGGAGCTGTTTTTT,CASSPGVGELFF
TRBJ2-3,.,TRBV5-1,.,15,TGCGCCAGCAACTGGGATGGACAGCGCACAGATACGCAGTATTTT,CASNWDGQRTDTQYF
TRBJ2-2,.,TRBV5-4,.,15,TGTGCCAGCAGCCCGACAGGGTGGAGGGCCGGGGAGCTGTTTTTT,CASSPTGWRAGELFF
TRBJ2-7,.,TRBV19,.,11,TGTGCCGGCTTGCTTAGGGGGGAGCAGTACTTC,CAGLLRGEQYF
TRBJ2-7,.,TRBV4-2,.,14,TGTGCCAGCAGCCAAGAAGGGCTAGCTTACGAGCAGTACTTC,CASSQEGLAYEQYF
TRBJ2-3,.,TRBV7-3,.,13,TGTGCCAGCAGCAAGGGGTGGGCAGATACGCAGTATTTT,CASSKGWADTQYF
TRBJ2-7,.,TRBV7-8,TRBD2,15,TGTGCCAGCAGCTTCGGACTAGCGGGATCCGACGAGCAGTACTTC,CASSFGLAGSDEQYF
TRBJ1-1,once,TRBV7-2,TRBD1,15,TGTGCCAGCAGCTCGGGACAGGCGGGACGCACTGAAGCTTTCTTT,CASSSGQAGRTEAFF
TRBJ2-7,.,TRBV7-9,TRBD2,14,TGTGCCAGCAGCCTGACTAGCGGGAGATACGAGCAGTACTTC,CASSLTSGRYEQYF
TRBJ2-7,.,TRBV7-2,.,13,TGTGCCAGCAGCTTAGCTGCTCCGGGCGAGCAGTACTTC,CASSLAAPGEQYF
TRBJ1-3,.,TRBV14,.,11,TGTGCCAGCCGCTCTGGAAACACCATATATTTT,CASRSGNTIYF
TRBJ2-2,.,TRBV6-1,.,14,TGTGCCAGCCGAGGGGGGGTGGGCACCGGGGAGCTGTTTTTT,CASRGGVGTGELFF
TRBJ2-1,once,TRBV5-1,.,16,TGCGCCAGCAGCTTGTGGTGGATGGGGCCCTACAATGAGCAGTTCTTC,CASSLWWMGPYNEQFF
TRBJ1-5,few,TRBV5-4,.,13,TGTGCCAGCAGCCCCGCCCCAGGCCAGCCCCAGCATTTT,CASSPAPGQPQHF
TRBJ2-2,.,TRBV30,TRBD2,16,TGTGCCTGGAGTGTACGAAGCGGGAGAAGTACCGGGGAGCTGTTTTTT,CAWSVRSGRSTGELFF
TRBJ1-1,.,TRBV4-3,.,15,TGCGCCAGCAGCCAAGATCGGGTCGAGCACACTGAAGCTTTCTTT,CASSQDRVEHTEAFF